This passage covers 11 T cell receptor beta chains from one sample sequenced in a study of blood T cell repertoires in COVID-19. Sequencing used immunoSEQ multiplex PCR; TCRdb keeps in-frame clones, though not all of them. The table has around 290,000 clones, around 87% seen once. The sample taken for sequencing was peripheral blood. The receptors here all came from a woman aged 45 to 65 who had recovered from COVID-19.

J is TRBJ1-4 and V is TRBV6-5, with TRBD1 matching 12 bases. This CDR3 comprises 16 residues. Trimming removed 4 bases from V and 8 bases from J; junction bases left unmatched: 8. Germline CDR1 reads MNHEY; CDR2 reads SVGAGI. CDR3 in DNA: TGTGCCAGCAGTTCCCGGGACAGGGGGCGAAGGGAAAAACTGTTTTTT. Translated: CASSSRDRGRREKLFF.

This clone was counted only a few times. The rearrangement uses TRBV10-1 and TRBJ1-2; 11 bases are shared with TRBD1. Germline CDR1 reads WNHNN; CDR2 reads SYGVQD (reference sequence). CDR3 length: 15 residues. Unmatched junction bases numbered 6, after V lost 2 bases and J lost 7 bases. CDR3 DNA: TGCGCCAGCAGTGAGACTGGGACAGGGGGAAGTGGCTACACCTTC. Amino acids: CASSETGTGGSGYTF.

A few counts support this clone. J is TRBJ1-3 and V is TRBV7-2; D perhaps matches TRBD1 (6 bases). Germline V gives CDR1 SGHTA, CDR2 FQGNSA. The CDR3 extends over 15 amino acids. V was shortened by 5 bases and J by 0 bases, with 11 bases between the two germline ends. This chain's CDR3 is CASSQLQGSGNTIYF. The CDR3 coding sequence is TGTGCCAGCAGCCAACTACAGGGCTCTGGAAACACCATATATTTT. The full variable domain, rest sourced from reference TRBV7-2 and TRBJ1-3, is GAGVSQSPSNKVTEKGKDVELRCDPISGHTALYWYRQSLGQGLEFLIYFQGNSAPDKSGLPSDRFSAERTGGSVSTLTIQRTQQEDSAVYLCASSQLQGSGNTIYFGEGSWLTVV.

The V and J genes are TRBV11-2 and TRBJ2-7; 7 bases line up with TRBD2. CDR3 length equals 17 residues. Germline V lookup: CDR1 SGHAT, CDR2 FQNNGV. V gave up 5 bases and J gave up 4 bases; unmatched junction bases: 17. The CDR3 DNA is TGTGCCAGCAGCAGCGGCGGCGGGAGAAGGGTGTGGTACGAGCAGTACTTC. This codes for CASSSGGGRRVWYEQYF.

The J gene is TRBJ1-2, the V gene TRBV5-6; D is undetermined. V lost 1 base to trimming and J lost 3 bases, with 10 bases between them. The CDR3 has 14 amino acids. CDR1 is SGHDT and CDR2 is YYEEEE in the germline V gene. The CDR3 reads CASSLISGDYGYTF. DNA of the CDR3: TGTGCCAGCAGCTTGATCTCCGGGGACTATGGCTACACCTTC.

The table lists this clone with many counts. The chain combines TRBV12-3 or TRBV12-4 with TRBJ1-1, with TRBD1 matching over 7 bases. The CDR3 totals 13 residues. Trimming removed 7 bases from V and 5 bases from J; junction bases left unmatched: 7. DNA of the CDR3: TGTGCCAGCATCACCAGGGGGGTGACTGAAGCTTTCTTT. As protein: CASITRGVTEAFF.

With regard to this clone: Other DNA variants within this sample encode the same CDR3. The genes are TRBV3-1 (or the pseudogene TRBV3-2) and TRBJ2-2, with 12 nucleotides matching TRBD2. CDR1 and CDR2 from the germline V gene are LGHDT and YNNKEL (reference sequence). The CDR3 spans 16 residues. V shed 4 bases and J 4 bases; nucleotides not matched to a gene: 4. CDR3 coding DNA: TGTGCCAGCAGCCGGCTAGCGGGAGGGAGCACCGGGGAGCTGTTTTTT. This gives the protein CASSRLAGGSTGELFF.

J is TRBJ2-5 and V is TRBV6-2 or TRBV6-3, with D possibly being TRBD2 (6 bases). The germline V gene has CDR1 MNHEY and CDR2 SVGEGT. Between the trimmed V and J ends, which lost 6 bases and 6 bases, there was a span of 11 bases. CDR3 length equals 12 residues. The CDR3 region is CASSPGGQTQYF. DNA of the CDR3: TGTGCCAGCAGCCCCGGGGGACAGACCCAGTACTTC.

This chain joins TRBV27 and TRBJ1-1; D unresolved. CDR1 MNHEY and CDR2 SMNVEV come from the germline V gene (reference sequence). The V and J ends lost 5 bases and 1 base respectively, with 11 bases between them. The CDR3 extends over 14 amino acids. CDR3 DNA: TGTGCCAGCAGTCGAAAACGGGGGAACACTGAAGCTTTCTTT. This gives the protein CASSRKRGNTEAFF.

The chain joins TRBV7-2 to TRBJ2-3; TRBD2 matches at 9 bases. This CDR3 comprises 15 residues. The germline V gene encodes CDR1 SGHTA and CDR2 FQGNSA. Unmatched junction bases numbered 4, after V lost 3 bases and J lost 3 bases. The CDR3 reads CASSFAGGLTDTQYF. CDR3 in DNA: TGTGCCAGCAGCTTTGCGGGGGGGCTAACAGATACGCAGTATTTT.

About this clone itself: The sample carries other DNA sequences with the same CDR3. The chain employs TRBV27 and TRBJ1-1; TRBD1 agrees at 8 bases. This CDR3 spans 14 amino acids. Germline V gives CDR1 MNHEY, CDR2 SMNVEV (reference sequence). V shed 4 bases, J shed 5 bases, and the junction held 6 bases outside the gene matches. For the CDR3, the DNA is TGTGCCAGCAGTTCCGACAGGGGCTATACTGAAGCTTTCTTT. Translation gives CASSSDRGYTEAFF.